The sequence of this T cell receptor beta chain was determined in a study of T-cell memory formation after mild COVID-19. The overall study: Across donors, TCR clusters were largely donor specific.

MiXCR was run by TCRdb on the 5' RACE reads, yielding one entry per CDR3 protein. This table holds about 400,000 distinct CDR3 sequences, about 25% found once. Points from the study as a whole: Shrinking CD4+ clones resided mostly in CM and EM, and CD8+ ones in EMRA. Memory cells collected pre-infection included some clones that later responded, suggesting cross-reactive memory joined. Clones that got smaller from day 15 to 85 had even CD4/CD8, while clones growing later tipped toward CD4+.

V was pared by 5 bases and J by 9 bases, with 12 bases of the junction left unmatched. The CDR3 has 17 residues. Germline V CDR1 and CDR2: SGHVS, FNYEAQ. Worth noting for this clonotype: Its antigen is not identified.

This chain links TRBV7-6 with TRBJ2-2, with 13 bases fitting TRBD2. The sequenced material came from PBMCs or a T cell subset sorted from them (not recorded which). The clonotype originates from an adult woman who had mild COVID-19 (a few samples of this study predate the infection). Cell type and time point are not known. As DNA, the CDR3 is TGTGCCAGCAGCGACCACAACCCGGGACTAGCGGGAAGGGAGCTGTTTTTT. The encoded protein is CASSDHNPGLAGRELFF.